In its sample, the clone carrying this T cell receptor beta chain was seen once. These data are taken from a study of blood T cell repertoires in COVID-19. Overall study context: Sources were T cells, B-cell-depleted T cells, or PBMCs; the material itself was cDNA or gDNA.

CDR1 is PRHDT and CDR2 is FYEKMQ in the germline V gene (reference sequence). The CDR3 spans 15 residues. Trimming removed 2 bases from V and 3 bases from J, with 14 bases in between. Data came from immunoSEQ multiplex PCR; TCRdb stores just in-frame clones and leaves some out. This sample has around 200,000 clones, with approximately 90% found just once. The origin of this receptor is a man younger than 40 who had recovered from COVID-19. Material for sequencing was PBMCs or T cells enriched from blood (not recorded which). The chain employs TRBV13 and TRBJ2-7; D possibly corresponds to TRBD1 (5 bases). The CDR3, as DNA: TGTGCCAGCAGCTTAATAGGGGCGGCCGGCTACGAGCAGTACTTC. Translating it yields CASSLIGAAGYEQYF.